The next 24 T cell receptor beta chains were all read from a single sample in a study of PD-1 blockade in classical Hodgkin lymphoma. All patients relapsed after autologous stem cell transplantation, and brentuximab vedotin exposure varied. Clones were read by immunoSEQ multiplex PCR, and TCRdb kept only the in-frame ones, dropping some. This sample has about 28,000 clones, with roughly 70% found just once. The sample consisted of peripheral blood mononuclear cells (PBMCs), taken before the second cycle of nivolumab. These receptors were collected from a human donor with classical Hodgkin lymphoma.

V and J are TRBV19 and TRBJ1-3; the D gene is possibly TRBD1 (5 bases). V gave up 2 bases and J gave up 0 bases, with 11 bases separating them. The V gene's germline CDR1 is LNHDA and CDR2 SQIVND (reference sequence). The CDR3 covers 16 residues. DNA for the CDR3: TGTGCCAGTAGTATACGGGGGTCCTTCTCTGGAAACACCATATATTTT. Its translation: CASSIRGSFSGNTIYF.

The chain employs TRBV5-1 and TRBJ1-4; D is ambiguous. The CDR3 spans 15 residues. CDR1 and CDR2 (germline): SGHRS, YFSETQ. The germline V and J ends were trimmed by 2 bases and 1 base, with 9 bases remaining between them. In nucleotides, the CDR3 is TGCGCCAGCAGCTTTGTAGGGTTAACTAATGAAAAACTGTTTTTT. As protein: CASSFVGLTNEKLFF.

The chain is built from TRBV7-8 and TRBJ2-1; D is perhaps TRBD2 (6 bases). Deletions cut 6 bases from V and 6 bases from J, with 15 bases between. This CDR3 region has 14 residues. CDR1 SGHVS and CDR2 FQNEAQ come from the germline V gene. In DNA, the CDR3 is TGTGCCAGCAGATGGGACTTCGTTGGCAATGAGCAGTTCTTC. Its translation: CASRWDFVGNEQFF.

In its sample, this clone ranks as large. The CDR3 coding sequence is TGCGCCAGCAGCCACCTAGGGGAAAAACTGTTTTTT. It is translated as CASSHLGEKLFF. The gene calls are TRBV4-3 and TRBJ1-4; D not certain. Germline CDR1 is LGHNA and CDR2 is YSLEER. The CDR3 is made up of 12 amino acids. Trimming removed 3 bases at V and 8 bases at J, with 7 bases between.

The chain carries TRBV28 and TRBJ1-3; D is perhaps TRBD1 (5 bases). The CDR3 extends over 17 amino acids. Per germline, CDR1 MDHEN and CDR2 SYDVKM. V lost 2 bases, J lost 0 bases, and 14 bases lay in between. DNA for the CDR3: TGTGCCAGCAGTTTAGGGTGGACAACCTACTCTGGAAACACCATATATTTT. Translating it yields CASSLGWTTYSGNTIYF.

The gene calls are TRBV27 and TRBJ1-4; the D is unclear. Germline V gene data show CDR1 as MNHEY and CDR2 as SMNVEV (reference sequence). The CDR3 length is 12 residues. V was pared by 6 bases and J by 7 bases, with 9 bases between. The CDR3 sequence is CASRGPGEKLFF. DNA for the CDR3: TGTGCCAGCAGAGGTCCAGGTGAAAAACTGTTTTTT. The full variable domain, its missing parts supplied by reference TRBV27 and TRBJ1-4, is EAQVTQNPRYLITVTGKKLTVTCSQNMNHEYMSWYRQDPGLGLRQIYYSMNVEVTDKGDVPEGYKVSRKEKRNFPLILESPSPNQTSLYFCASRGPGEKLFFGSGTQLSVL.

Written as DNA, the CDR3 is TGTGCCAGCTCCCCCGGGTGGCAGGGGTCTTACTCTGGGGCCAACGTCCTGACTTTC. The encoded protein is CASSPGWQGSYSGANVLTF. The genes are TRBV19 and TRBJ2-6; D is possibly TRBD1 (6 bases). Deletions cut 9 bases from V and 0 bases from J, with 24 bases between. Germline CDR1 LNHDA, CDR2 SQIVND (reference sequence). This CDR3 contains 19 residues.

This clone was seen only a few times. This chain joins TRBV6-6 and TRBJ1-3; D is possibly TRBD1 (6 bases). The germline CDR1 and CDR2 sequences are MNHNY and SVGAGI (reference sequence). The V and J ends lost 5 bases and 0 bases respectively, with 14 bases between them. The CDR3 extends over 16 amino acids. CDR3 protein: CASSVNRVTSGNTIYF. Written as DNA, the CDR3 is TGTGCCAGCAGTGTGAACAGGGTTACCTCTGGAAACACCATATATTTT.

Many counts were recorded for this clone. CDR3: CASSYRDYNYEQYV. The CDR3 DNA follows: TGTGCCAGCAGTTACCGGGACTACAACTACGAGCAGTACGTC. This chain connects TRBV6-6 to TRBJ2-7; 7 bases align to TRBD2. This CDR3 spans 14 amino acids. Germline V gives CDR1 MNHNY, CDR2 SVGAGI (reference sequence). The V segment lost 2 bases and the J segment 3 bases; nucleotides outside the gene matches: 4.

This clone was seen only a few times. The J gene is TRBJ1-2, the V gene TRBV5-6; the D gene is possibly TRBD1 (5 bases). The ends were cut back, 3 bases at V and 8 bases at J, with 26 bases in the middle. The CDR3 runs to 17 residues. Germline lookup yields CDR1 SGHDT and CDR2 YYEEEE. The CDR3 bases are TGTGCCAGCAGCTCGGGGGACCGGGGCCTATTACTAGGGGGCTACACCTTC. Protein: CASSSGDRGLLLGGYTF. Using reference TRBV5-6 and TRBJ1-2 for the parts outside the CDR3, the full variable domain is DAGVTQSPTHLIKTRGQQVTLRCSPKSGHDTVSWYQQALGQGPQFIFQYYEEEERQRGNFPDRFSGHQFPNYSSELNVNALLLGDSALYLCASSSGDRGLLLGGYTFGSGTRLTVV.

This chain links TRBV18 with TRBJ1-5; D call uncertain. Germline V gene sequence: CDR1 KGHSH, CDR2 LQKENI. CDR3 size: 13 residues. The ends were cut back, 2 bases at V and 4 bases at J, with 6 bases in the middle. CDR3 sequence: CASSPEINQPQHF. The CDR3 DNA is TGTGCCAGCTCACCAGAAATTAATCAGCCCCAGCATTTT.

The chain uses TRBV6-5 and TRBJ1-5, with TRBD1 as a possible D gene (6 bases). CDR3 length: 14 residues. Germline V lookup: CDR1 MNHEY, CDR2 SVGAGI. Trimming removed 7 bases from V and 3 bases from J, with 13 bases in between. CDR3 sequence: CASIFTGSNQPQHF. CDR3 sequence (DNA): TGTGCCAGCATCTTCACAGGGTCCAATCAGCCCCAGCATTTT.

This CDR3 is CASSTGNSGANVLTF. The CDR3 nucleotides read TGTGCCAGTAGTACCGGGAATTCTGGGGCCAACGTCCTGACTTTC. The chain joins TRBV19 to TRBJ2-6; maybe TRBD2 (5 bases). Per the germline V gene, CDR1 is LNHDA and CDR2 is SQIVND (reference sequence). With 4 bases removed from V and 1 base from J, the gap between germline ends came to 8 bases. The CDR3 has 15 amino acids.

The V gene is TRBV18, the J gene TRBJ2-7; TRBD1 aligns across 9 bases. The CDR3 runs 15 residues. CDR1 is KGHSH and CDR2 is LQKENI in the germline V gene. Trimming cost V 3 bases and J 4 bases; bases outside gene matches: 7. The DNA for the CDR3 is TGTGCCAGCTCACCCGGGACAGGGTCCTTTTACGAGCAGTACGTC. It specifies CASSPGTGSFYEQYV.

The chain uses TRBV28 and TRBJ2-1; D is undetermined. Germline CDR1 reads MDHEN; CDR2 reads SYDVKM. With 1 base removed from V and 6 bases from J, the gap between germline ends came to 4 bases. The CDR3 runs to 12 residues. The CDR3 sequence is CASSLFGNEQFF. The CDR3 nucleotides are TGTGCCAGCAGTTTATTCGGCAATGAGCAGTTCTTC.

This clone was seen more than once but under ten times. The chain is built from TRBV6-5 and TRBJ1-2; D uncertain. Germline assignment: CDR1 MNHEY and CDR2 SVGAGI. CDR3 length: 14 amino acids. V shed 6 bases and J shed 0 bases, with 11 bases lying between them. CDR3 bases: TGTGCCAGCAGCCTGTCCATCACTAACTATGGCTACACCTTC. Translating it yields CASSLSITNYGYTF.

The chain combines TRBV5-1 with TRBJ1-6; 10 bases line up with TRBD1. Germline V lookup: CDR1 SGHRS, CDR2 YFSETQ. The V and J ends lost 4 bases and 5 bases, in that order; junction bases with no gene match: 9. The CDR3 has 17 residues. In DNA, the CDR3 is TGCGCCAGCAGCCGTGACAGGGGGCTCCGACATAATTCACCCCTCCACTTT. This encodes CASSRDRGLRHNSPLHF.

The chain combines TRBV19 with TRBJ2-7; TRBD2 agrees at 8 bases. J gave up 3 bases and V 5 bases, and 3 bases lay outside the gene matches. The CDR3 runs 13 residues. Per germline, CDR1 LNHDA and CDR2 SQIVND (reference sequence). The CDR3 nucleotides read TGTGCCAGTAGTGGACTAGCTAGCTACGAGCAGTACTTC. It encodes CASSGLASYEQYF.

V and J are TRBV9 and TRBJ1-3; 9 bases agree with TRBD1. Trimming cost V 4 bases and J 7 bases; bases outside gene matches: 6. The CDR3 consists of 14 residues. Germline CDR1 and CDR2: SGDLS and YYNGEE. The DNA for the CDR3 is TGTGCCAGCAGCTCCGGAGGGACAGGGAACACCATATATTTT. It specifies CASSSGGTGNTIYF.

The rearrangement joins TRBV28 to TRBJ2-3, with no clear D. The V and J ends lost 6 bases and 3 bases respectively, with 13 bases between them. Per germline, CDR1 MDHEN and CDR2 SYDVKM. The CDR3 has 14 residues. The CDR3 DNA reads as TGTGCCAGCAGCCCTTTGGATCAAACAGATACGCAGTATTTT. Encoded protein: CASSPLDQTDTQYF.

J is TRBJ2-5 and V is TRBV10-1; possibly TRBD1 or TRBD2 for D (6 bases each). V was pared by 11 bases and J by 6 bases, with 19 bases between. The CDR3 has 13 residues. Looked up from germline, CDR1 is WNHNN and CDR2 is SYGVQD (reference sequence). The CDR3 nucleotides read TGCGCCTGCGAAAGGGGGGAAAGAAAGACCCAGTACTTC. Protein: CACERGERKTQYF.

This clone appeared once. The junction and the germline gene differ at one end; a read error may be behind it. V is TRBV7-7 and J is TRBJ2-7; a weak D match, TRBD2 (6 bases). CDR1 is SSHAT and CDR2 is FNYEAQ in the germline V gene (reference sequence). This CDR3 spans 15 amino acids. The DNA of the CDR3 is TGTGCTAGCAGCTTAGCGGTTGGACCTTCCTACGAGCAGTACTTC. Translating it yields CASSLAVGPSYEQYF.

The chain joins TRBV9 to TRBJ2-3; D unresolved. Trimming removed 3 bases from V and 6 bases from J, with 11 bases in between. The CDR3 is 13 amino acids. Germline CDR1 and CDR2: SGDLS and YYNGEE. The CDR3: CASSAVLGDTQYF. CDR3 sequence (DNA): TGTGCCAGCAGCGCCGTCCTGGGGGATACGCAGTATTTT.

The chain employs TRBV7-7 and TRBJ2-5; the D gene is possibly TRBD1 (5 bases). Germline CDR1 reads SSHAT; CDR2 reads FNYEAQ (reference sequence). This CDR3 comprises 13 residues. V gave up 4 bases and J gave up 2 bases, with 8 bases separating them. The CDR3 DNA reads TGTGCCAGCAGCTACAGGATGCAAGAGACCCAGTACTTC. This sequence encodes CASSYRMQETQYF.